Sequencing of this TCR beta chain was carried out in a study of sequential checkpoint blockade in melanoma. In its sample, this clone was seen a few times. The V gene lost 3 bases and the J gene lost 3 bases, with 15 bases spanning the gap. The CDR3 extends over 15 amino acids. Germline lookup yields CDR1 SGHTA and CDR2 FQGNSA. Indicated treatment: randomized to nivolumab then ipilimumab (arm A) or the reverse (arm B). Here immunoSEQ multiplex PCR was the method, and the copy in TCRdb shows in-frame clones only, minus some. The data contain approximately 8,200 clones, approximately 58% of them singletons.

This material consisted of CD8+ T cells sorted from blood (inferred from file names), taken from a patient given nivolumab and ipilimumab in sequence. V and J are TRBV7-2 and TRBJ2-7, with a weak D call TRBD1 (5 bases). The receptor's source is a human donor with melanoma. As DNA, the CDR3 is TGTGCCAGCAGCTTGGCAGGGTCTCGGAGCTACGAGCAGTACTTC. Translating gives CASSLAGSRSYEQYF.